Shown below are 28 T cell receptor beta chains from a single sample sequenced in a study of identical twins. TCRdb called the 5' RACE reads again in MiXCR, with one record for every CDR3 protein. The profile covers around 500,000 distinct CDR3 sequences, with approximately 15% appearing a single time and roughly 0.56% taken by the ten largest. This same sample was also taken into another study, of yellow fever vaccine responses in identical twins.

Material: CD4+ T cells sorted from blood. The receptors were gathered from a woman under 30 in good health.

In its sample, this clonotype was seen a few times. The chain combines TRBV5-6 with TRBJ2-7; D call uncertain. The germline gives CDR1 SGHDT, CDR2 YYEEEE. The V end lost 4 bases, the J end lost 1 base, and 12 bases lay between the germline ends. CDR3 length: 14 residues. The CDR3 protein is CASSHGPKSYEQYF. CDR3 nucleotide sequence: TGTGCCAGCAGCCACGGACCGAAATCCTACGAGCAGTACTTC.

This clonotype was observed a few times. The rearrangement joins TRBV2 to TRBJ1-3, with D unclear. Trimming took 0 bases from V and 3 from J, leaving 0 bases between them. The CDR3 loop spans 12 amino acids. The germline V gene encodes CDR1 SNHLY and CDR2 FYNNEI. The CDR3 spells CASSEAGNTIYF. The CDR3 nucleotides read TGTGCCAGCAGTGAAGCTGGAAACACCATATATTTT.

This sequence joins TRBV20-1 and TRBJ2-1, with 8 bases matching TRBD2. The V gene end was trimmed by 6 bases and the J gene end by 2 bases; junction bases not matched to a gene: 15. Germline V gene sequence: CDR1 DFQATT, CDR2 SNEGSKA (reference sequence). The CDR3 length is 17 residues. CDR3 nucleotide sequence: TGCAGTGCCTACCCCCCAGCGGGAGAATCGACCTACAATGAGCAGTTCTTC. This encodes CSAYPPAGESTYNEQFF.

This clonotype was seen a handful of times. V gene TRBV20-1 combines with J gene TRBJ2-3; 9 nucleotides match TRBD2. This CDR3 spans 15 amino acids. V was pared by 3 bases and J by 2 bases, with 6 bases of the junction left unmatched. CDR1 is DFQATT and CDR2 is SNEGSKA in the germline V gene (reference sequence). In DNA form, the CDR3 reads TGCAGTGCTAGTTTGGCTAGCGGGACCACAGATACGCAGTATTTT. Translated, it gives CSASLASGTTDTQYF.

This clonotype has just a few counts. The chain is built from TRBV27 and TRBJ1-1; D is possibly TRBD1 (6 bases). Trimming removed 4 bases from V and 4 bases from J, with 19 bases in between. This CDR3 region has 16 residues. In germline, CDR1 is MNHEY, CDR2 SMNVEV (reference sequence). In nucleotides, the CDR3 is TGTGCCAGCAGTTCCTTACAGGGAAAAGAGCGCACTGAAGCTTTCTTT. Encoded protein: CASSSLQGKERTEAFF.

This clonotype occurred a few times. The chain links TRBV7-9 to TRBJ2-7, with 8 positions matching TRBD1. Germline V gene data show CDR1 as SEHNR and CDR2 as FQNEAQ (reference sequence). After removal of 1 base from V and 5 bases from J, the junction contained 7 bases not matched to a gene. The CDR3 runs 15 residues. The CDR3 region has the DNA TGTGCCAGCAGCTTAGGGGACAGGTTTGGCGACGAGCAGTACTTC. This translates into CASSLGDRFGDEQYF.

The table lists this clonotype with a few counts. The rearrangement links TRBV7-2 to TRBJ2-5, with D maybe TRBD2 (6 bases). CDR3 length: 14 amino acids. Trimming stripped 2 bases from V and 2 bases from J, with 9 bases between. Germline loops: CDR1 SGHTA, CDR2 FQGNSA. The CDR3 reads CASSLYSGQETQYF. CDR3 bases: TGTGCCAGCAGCTTATATAGCGGACAAGAGACCCAGTACTTC.

This clonotype has a handful of counts. The chain uses TRBV6-2 or TRBV6-3 and TRBJ2-3; D is ambiguous. CDR1 and CDR2 (germline): MNHEY, SVGEGT. V lost 6 bases and J lost 3, with 10 bases in between. This CDR3 has 13 amino acids. For the CDR3, the DNA is TGTGCCAGCAGCCATCCAGTGACAGATACGCAGTATTTT. This codes for CASSHPVTDTQYF.

This clonotype was recorded at least ten times. The DNA of the CDR3 is TGTGCCAGCAGCCAAGCCACCGCTAGCGGCTCAGGTACGCAGTATTTT. Translation gives CASSQATASGSGTQYF. This chain connects TRBV3-1 to TRBJ2-3; TRBD2 matches at 7 bases. Germline CDR1 and CDR2: LGHDT and YNNKEL (reference sequence). CDR3 length: 16 residues. Trimming removed 1 base from V and 8 bases from J; junction bases left unmatched: 12.

This clonotype appeared a few times. This chain links TRBV5-1 with TRBJ2-5; the match to TRBD2 covers 7 bases. This CDR3 spans 15 amino acids. Unmatched junction bases numbered 7, after V lost 0 bases and J lost 5 bases. Germline-derived CDR1 and CDR2 are SGHRS and YFSETQ. The CDR3 DNA follows: TGCGCCAGCAGCTTGGGAGCGTCTAGCGGTGAGACCCAGTACTTC. It yields the protein CASSLGASSGETQYF. Looking up the rest from reference TRBV5-1 and TRBJ2-5 gives the full variable domain: KAGVTQTPRYLIKTRGQQVTLSCSPISGHRSVSWYQQTPGQGLQFLFEYFSETQRNKGNFPGRFSGRQFSNSRSEMNVSTLELGDSALYLCASSLGASSGETQYFGPGTRLLVL.

The chain carries TRBV18 and TRBJ2-7; possible D gene TRBD1, 6 bases. Germline V gene lookup returns CDR1 KGHSH and CDR2 LQKENI. V gave up 3 bases and J gave up 4 bases, with 16 bases separating them. CDR3 length: 15 amino acids. As DNA, the CDR3 is TGTGCCAGCTCACCTTCCGGGACACCTAATTACGAGCAGTACTTC. This translates into CASSPSGTPNYEQYF. Variable domain in full (rest from reference TRBV18 and TRBJ2-7): NAGVMQNPRHLVRRRGQEARLRCSPMKGHSHVYWYRQLPEEGLKFMVYLQKENIIDESGMPKERFSAEFPKEGPSILRIQQVVRGDSAAYFCASSPSGTPNYEQYFGPGTRLTVT.

The table lists this clonotype with a few counts. The chain is built from TRBV20-1 and TRBJ2-7; 10 nucleotides agree with TRBD2. Germline values: CDR1 DFQATT, CDR2 SNEGSKA (reference sequence). The CDR3 is made up of 13 amino acids. J lost 5 bases, V lost 6 bases, and 7 bases had no gene match. The CDR3 sequence is CSASSGRTNEQYF. CDR3 nucleotides: TGCAGTGCCTCTAGCGGGAGAACTAACGAGCAGTACTTC.

This clonotype was counted ten times or more. The rearrangement links TRBV12-3 or TRBV12-4 to TRBJ1-3; TRBD1 matches 7 bases. CDR3 length: 16 amino acids. V shed 2 bases and J 0 bases; nucleotides not matched to a gene: 4. This CDR3 reads CASSLSDRSSGNTIYF. The CDR3 DNA sequence: TGTGCCAGCAGTTTATCGGACAGGTCCTCTGGAAACACCATATATTTT.

This chain uses TRBV6-2 or TRBV6-3 with TRBJ2-7, with D maybe TRBD2 (6 bases). Germline values: CDR1 MNHEY, CDR2 SVGEGT. This CDR3 has 13 residues. V was clipped by 8 bases and J by 3 bases, with 14 bases between them. CDR3 bases: TGTGCCAGCGCCGGGACTGGTCTCTACGAGCAGTACTTC. It is translated as CASAGTGLYEQYF.

The chain joins TRBV11-2 to TRBJ2-5; D is possibly TRBD1 (6 bases). CDR3 length: 15 residues. Looked up from germline, CDR1 is SGHAT and CDR2 is FQNNGV. With 0 bases removed from V and 6 bases from J, the gap between germline ends came to 14 bases. CDR3 nucleotide sequence: TGTGCCAGCAGCTTAGACGGGACATCTTTACAGACCCAGTACTTC. Encoded protein: CASSLDGTSLQTQYF.

This rearrangement joins TRBV7-2 to TRBJ2-1, with D perhaps TRBD2 (5 bases). This CDR3 region has 11 residues. V gave up 6 bases and J gave up 9 bases, with 9 bases separating them. In germline, CDR1 is SGHTA, CDR2 FQGNSA. The CDR3 sequence: CASRNGGEQFF. The DNA of the CDR3 is TGTGCCAGCAGGAACGGAGGTGAGCAGTTCTTC. Full variable domain (remainder filled in from reference TRBV7-2 and TRBJ2-1): GAGVSQSPSNKVTEKGKDVELRCDPISGHTALYWYRQSLGQGLEFLIYFQGNSAPDKSGLPSDRFSAERTGGSVSTLTIQRTQQEDSAVYLCASRNGGEQFFGPGTRLTVL.

The sample holds a few counts of this clonotype. The rearrangement joins TRBV5-5 to TRBJ1-3, with D maybe TRBD1 (5 bases). The germline gives CDR1 SGHKS, CDR2 YYEKEE (reference sequence). This CDR3 is built from 16 residues. The V and J ends lost 5 bases and 0 bases respectively, with 15 bases between them. CDR3 nucleotide sequence: TGTGCCAGCAGATTGACAGCCCGCGGCTCTGGAAACACCATATATTTT. It translates to CASRLTARGSGNTIYF.

The V gene is TRBV18, the J gene TRBJ2-2; unclear D gene. V lost 1 base and J 11 bases, leaving 8 bases between the germline ends. The CDR3 consists of 12 residues. Germline-derived CDR1 and CDR2 are KGHSH and LQKENI. The CDR3 is CASSPLDLELFF. The CDR3 DNA follows: TGTGCCAGCTCACCACTGGACCTTGAGCTGTTTTTT.

The V gene is TRBV7-6, the J gene TRBJ1-6, with D possibly TRBD1 on 6 matching bases. Trimming removed 6 bases at V and 5 bases at J, with 14 bases between. This CDR3 has 15 residues. Per germline, CDR1 SGHVS and CDR2 FNYEAQ. In DNA, the CDR3 is TGTGCCAGCAGTCTCCAACAGGGAAATAATTCACCCCTCCACTTT. Encoded protein: CASSLQQGNNSPLHF.

This clonotype has only a few counts. The V gene is TRBV19, the J gene TRBJ1-5, with 8 bases aligning to TRBD1. The CDR3 length is 15 residues. CDR1 and CDR2 (germline): LNHDA, SQIVND (reference sequence). With 5 bases clipped from V and 6 bases from J, the junction kept 9 bases outside the gene matches. CDR3 DNA: TGTGCCAGTAGTCAACCGACAGGGGAGCGTCAGCCCCAGCATTTT. It codes for CASSQPTGERQPQHF.

This sequence joins TRBV6-2 or TRBV6-3 and TRBJ2-7; no clear D. CDR3 length equals 12 residues. Germline loops: CDR1 MNHEY, CDR2 SVGEGT. V shed 4 bases and J shed 5 bases, with 9 bases lying between them. The CDR3 sequence: CASSFGRHEQYF. The CDR3 bases are TGTGCCAGCAGTTTCGGCAGGCACGAGCAGTACTTC.

The gene calls are TRBV6-5 and TRBJ2-6, with 7 bases lining up with TRBD1. The CDR3 consists of 19 residues. Germline CDR1 reads MNHEY; CDR2 reads SVGAGI. V trimming: 2 bases; J trimming: 0 bases; junction bases outside the gene matches: 10. In nucleotides, the CDR3 is TGTGCCAGCAGTTACGGGCGACAGGGTAAAATCTCTGGGGCCAACGTCCTGACTTTC. It is translated as CASSYGRQGKISGANVLTF.

This clonotype was counted only a few times. The V call is TRBV2, the J call TRBJ2-3, with D hard to call. The ends were cut back, 3 bases at V and 6 bases at J, with 7 bases in the middle. CDR1 SNHLY and CDR2 FYNNEI come from the germline V gene. The CDR3 is 12 residues long. CDR3: CASSEIEDTQYF. In DNA form, the CDR3 reads TGTGCCAGCAGTGAGATAGAGGATACGCAGTATTTT.

This clonotype was seen a few times. CDR3 protein: CATSRDQGRYEQYF. The CDR3, as DNA: TGTGCCACCAGCAGAGATCAGGGCCGCTACGAGCAGTACTTC. This chain joins TRBV15 and TRBJ2-7, with a possible D match to TRBD1 (5 bases). From germline, CDR1 is LNHNV and CDR2 YYDKDF (reference sequence). Trimming stripped 0 bases from V and 3 bases from J, with 9 bases between. The CDR3 covers 14 residues.

This clonotype has a handful of counts. This chain joins TRBV5-1 and TRBJ2-1; D is unresolved. The germline V and J ends were trimmed by 1 base and 4 bases, with 18 bases remaining between them. Germline V gene sequence: CDR1 SGHRS, CDR2 YFSETQ. The CDR3 has 17 residues. The chain's CDR3 is CASSLLKVKPDYNEQFF. The CDR3 DNA reads TGCGCCAGCAGCTTGCTAAAAGTAAAACCCGATTACAATGAGCAGTTCTTC.

The chain is built from TRBV5-6 and TRBJ2-7, with D tentatively TRBD1 (6 bases). The length of the CDR3 is 16 residues. The germline V gene encodes CDR1 SGHDT and CDR2 YYEEEE. Trimming took off 0 bases at V and 4 bases at J, with 17 bases between the two ends. The CDR3 sequence is CASSLVGIGGRYEQYF. CDR3 coding DNA: TGTGCCAGCAGCTTGGTCGGTATAGGGGGTCGATACGAGCAGTACTTC.

The table lists this clonotype with a few counts. The gene calls are TRBV5-1 and TRBJ2-6, with 7 positions matching TRBD1. This CDR3 spans 15 amino acids. Unmatched junction bases numbered 5, after V lost 6 bases and J lost 2 bases. Germline V gives CDR1 SGHRS, CDR2 YFSETQ. The CDR3 sequence: CASTRTGPGANVLTF. The CDR3, as DNA: TGCGCCAGCACCCGGACAGGCCCTGGGGCCAACGTCCTGACTTTC.

This chain joins TRBV7-9 and TRBJ1-2; D ambiguous. This CDR3 contains 12 residues. V was pared by 3 bases and J by 3 bases, with 5 bases between. CDR1 SEHNR and CDR2 FQNEAQ come from the germline V gene (reference sequence). CDR3 sequence reads: CASSFSDYGYTF. CDR3 nucleotide sequence: TGTGCCAGCAGCTTCTCGGACTATGGCTACACCTTC.